One sample yielded the 29 T cell receptor beta chains listed below, sequenced in a study of cytomegalovirus exposure and HLA in healthy donors (dated by TCRdb to the late 2010s). Receptors were amplified or captured by the immunoSEQ multiplex PCR assay. The multiplex PCR relied on a mix of 60 forward primers for TCR Vbeta segments and 13 reverse primers for TCR Jbeta segments. TCRdb holds this immuneACCESS table with in-frame rearrangements only. Some clones are missing; in checked studies, unresolved V genes explain under half, and the rest has no known cause. The sample includes around 180,000 clones, with 70% to 90% observed a single time. Around 1.9% of the sample rests with the top ten. Sequences were obtained from PBMCs. Every receptor here comes from a woman aged 18-29 years in good health and CMV-seropositive.

This rearrangement joins TRBV27 to TRBJ2-1; D is possibly TRBD2 (6 bases). Trimming removed 3 bases at V and 9 bases at J, with 12 bases between. The germline V gene encodes CDR1 MNHEY and CDR2 SMNVEV (reference sequence). This CDR3 contains 13 residues. For the CDR3, the DNA is TGTGCCAGCAGTTTGGTGCGGGAAGCTGAGCAGTTCTTC. Translation gives CASSLVREAEQFF.

The chain carries TRBV5-4 and TRBJ2-3; no clear D. The CDR3 is made up of 14 amino acids. Germline assignment: CDR1 SGHNT and CDR2 YYREEE (reference sequence). V was trimmed by 6 bases and J by 6 bases, leaving 17 bases between them. In nucleotides, the CDR3 is TGTGCCAGCAAAAGCTCATCACTCGCCGATACGCAGTATTTT. It translates to CASKSSSLADTQYF.

The table lists this clone with a few counts. The chain joins TRBV30 to TRBJ1-4; no clear D. This CDR3 spans 13 amino acids. Germline values: CDR1 GTSNPN, CDR2 SVGIG (reference sequence). With 3 bases removed from V and 7 bases from J, the gap between germline ends came to 12 bases. As DNA, the CDR3 is TGTGCCTGGAGCGTGAATACGGGTGAAAAACTGTTTTTT. Amino acid sequence: CAWSVNTGEKLFF.

The rearrangement uses TRBV19 and TRBJ2-2; 8 bases match TRBD1. The trim removed 7 bases at V and 5 bases at J, leaving 6 bases unmatched. Looked up from germline, CDR1 is LNHDA and CDR2 is SQIVND (reference sequence). CDR3 size: 14 residues. CDR3 in DNA: TGTGCCAGTACAGTGACAGGGGTAACCGGGGAGCTGTTTTTT. As protein: CASTVTGVTGELFF. Supplemented by reference TRBV19 and TRBJ2-2, the full variable domain reads DGGITQSPKYLFRKEGQNVTLSCEQNLNHDAMYWYRQDPGQGLRLIYYSQIVNDFQKGDIAEGYSVSREKKESFPLTVTSAQKNPTAFYLCASTVTGVTGELFFGEGSRLTVL.

V usage is TRBV5-1 and J usage is TRBJ2-7; tentatively, D is TRBD2 (5 bases). Trimming left V 9 bases short and J 3 bases short, with 16 bases between. This CDR3 spans 13 amino acids. The germline V gene has CDR1 SGHRS and CDR2 YFSETQ. In DNA form, the CDR3 reads TGCGCCACCAAGGCGGCGGGTAGCTACGAGCAGTACTTC. This gives the protein CATKAAGSYEQYF.

This clone was detected only a few times. The V and J genes are TRBV11-2 and TRBJ2-2; 10 positions match TRBD2. Germline V gives CDR1 SGHAT, CDR2 FQNNGV. V lost 5 bases and J lost 5; bases outside the gene matches: 8. This CDR3 is built from 16 residues. For the CDR3, the DNA is TGTGCCAGCAGCCAGGGGCAACTAGCGGGGACCGGGGAGCTGTTTTTT. This gives the protein CASSQGQLAGTGELFF.

V and J are TRBV5-1 and TRBJ1-1; 7 bases line up with TRBD1. The CDR3 is 18 amino acids. Germline trimming cut 4 bases from V and 5 bases from J; bases unmatched to any gene: 20. Germline V gene data show CDR1 as SGHRS and CDR2 as YFSETQ. The CDR3 is CASSRDREVWGRETEAFF. In nucleotides, the CDR3 is TGCGCCAGCAGCCGAGACAGGGAAGTCTGGGGCCGGGAGACTGAAGCTTTCTTT.

The V and J genes are TRBV4-2 and TRBJ2-7, with TRBD2 matching over 10 bases. This CDR3 contains 15 residues. Germline V gene data show CDR1 as LGHNA and CDR2 as YNFKEQ. The trim removed 3 bases at V and 2 bases at J, leaving 4 bases unmatched. CDR3 nucleotides: TGTGCCAGCAGCCACAGCGGGGGGGCCGCCTACGAGCAGTACTTC. Its translation is CASSHSGGAAYEQYF.

The chain links TRBV11-2 to TRBJ2-7; D is uncertain. Germline values: CDR1 SGHAT, CDR2 FQNNGV. V shed 1 base and J shed 4 bases, with 14 bases lying between them. The CDR3 loop spans 15 amino acids. This chain's CDR3 is CASSLGLGNPYEQYF. The DNA of the CDR3 is TGTGCCAGCAGCTTAGGCCTGGGCAACCCTTACGAGCAGTACTTC.

V and J are TRBV4-2 and TRBJ2-6; unclear D gene. V gave up 2 bases and J gave up 0 bases, with 8 bases separating them. This CDR3 has 16 amino acids. The germline V gene encodes CDR1 LGHNA and CDR2 YNFKEQ. This CDR3 is CASSQTVHSGANVLTF. The CDR3 DNA follows: TGTGCCAGCAGCCAAACAGTGCACTCTGGGGCCAACGTCCTGACTTTC.

The chain recombines TRBV10-1 with TRBJ2-1, with D unclear. Germline values: CDR1 WNHNN, CDR2 SYGVQD (reference sequence). V was cut by 0 bases and J by 4 bases, with 4 bases left in between. The CDR3 totals 13 residues. CDR3: CASSESQYNEQFF. In nucleotides, the CDR3 is TGCGCCAGCAGTGAGTCGCAGTACAATGAGCAGTTCTTC.

The chain couples TRBV2 to TRBJ2-1; TRBD1 is a possible D gene (7 bases). Trimming pared 6 bases from V and 3 bases from J, leaving 15 bases between. CDR3 length: 15 residues. Germline CDR1 and CDR2: SNHLY and FYNNEI. CDR3 sequence reads: CASRGGQGVYNEQFF. The CDR3 bases are TGTGCCAGCAGAGGGGGGCAGGGGGTCTACAATGAGCAGTTCTTC.

This clone was observed a single time. This rearrangement joins TRBV30 to TRBJ1-1; D remains unclear. Germline-derived CDR1 and CDR2 are GTSNPN and SVGIG (reference sequence). Trimming removed 3 bases from V and 0 bases from J, with 11 bases in between. This CDR3 has 14 residues. The CDR3 nucleotides read TGTGCCTGGAGGGTGATGGCTTTGAACACTGAAGCTTTCTTT. It codes for CAWRVMALNTEAFF.

This rearrangement joins TRBV28 to TRBJ2-7; TRBD1 is a possible D gene (5 bases). The germline gives CDR1 MDHEN, CDR2 SYDVKM. Trimming took 7 bases from V and 3 from J, leaving 10 bases between them. The CDR3 extends over 12 amino acids. CDR3 residues: CASKDNSYEQYF. The CDR3 bases are TGTGCCAGCAAGGACAACAGCTACGAGCAGTACTTC.

This chain links TRBV5-1 with TRBJ2-5, with TRBD2 identical over 10 bases. The CDR3 length is 15 residues. Looked up from germline, CDR1 is SGHRS and CDR2 is YFSETQ. V was pared by 1 base and J by 5 bases, with 5 bases of the junction left unmatched. Written as DNA, the CDR3 is TGCGCCAGCAGCTTGCCTAGCGGGGGTATTGAGACCCAGTACTTC. Residues: CASSLPSGGIETQYF.

V usage is TRBV20-1 and J usage is TRBJ2-7; D remains unclear. Germline assignment: CDR1 DFQATT and CDR2 SNEGSKA (reference sequence). Trimming removed 0 bases from V and 6 bases from J, with 6 bases in between. The CDR3 runs 11 residues. CDR3 loop: CSARDYIEQYF. The CDR3 bases are TGCAGTGCTAGAGATTACATCGAGCAGTACTTC.

This clone was counted once. The rearrangement joins TRBV6-7 to TRBJ1-4, with 7 bases matching TRBD1. TRBV6-7 is known as an ORF, though its function is uncertain. The V and J ends lost 8 bases and 4 bases, in that order; junction bases with no gene match: 13. CDR3 length equals 16 residues. The chain's CDR3 is CASPKRRQGDNEKLFF. CDR3 in DNA: TGTGCCAGCCCCAAACGCCGACAGGGTGATAATGAAAAACTGTTTTTT.

This clone was counted between two and nine times. This chain links TRBV29-1 with TRBJ2-5; TRBD1 agrees at 9 bases. CDR1 is SQVTM and CDR2 is ANQGSEA in the germline V gene. Trimming at V came to 0 bases and at J to 4 bases, leaving 9 bases not matched to a gene. The CDR3 has 16 residues. The CDR3, as DNA: TGCAGCGTTGAAGATCGCGACAGGGGGATGCCAGAGACCCAGTACTTC. This sequence encodes CSVEDRDRGMPETQYF.

The chain joins TRBV5-1 to TRBJ1-3, with TRBD1 matching over 8 bases. J was trimmed by 0 bases and V by 4 bases; bases with no gene match: 9. Germline V gene data show CDR1 as SGHRS and CDR2 as YFSETQ. The CDR3 runs 17 residues. The CDR3 nucleotides are TGCGCCAGCAGCCTCGGACAGGGCCCCAGCTCTGGAAACACCATATATTTT. It is translated as CASSLGQGPSSGNTIYF.

This clone was found a few times. The chain links TRBV7-8 to TRBJ1-2, with TRBD1 as a possible D gene (6 bases). V lost 5 bases, J lost 2 bases, and 12 bases lay in between. The CDR3 is made up of 14 amino acids. Germline values: CDR1 SGHVS, CDR2 FQNEAQ. CDR3 amino acids: CASSTSGANYGYTF. CDR3 coding DNA: TGTGCCAGCAGCACCTCAGGGGCCAACTATGGCTACACCTTC. The variable domain in full, completed from reference TRBV7-8 and TRBJ1-2, reads GAGVSQSPRYKVAKRGQDVALRCDPISGHVSLFWYQQALGQGPEFLTYFQNEAQLDKSGLPSDRFFAERPEGSVSTLKIQRTQQEDSAVYLCASSTSGANYGYTFGSGTRLTVV.

The chain carries TRBV27 and TRBJ2-5, with D perhaps matching TRBD1 (5 bases). The CDR3 contains 14 residues. Trimming left V 6 bases short and J 5 bases short, with 16 bases between. CDR1 is MNHEY, CDR2 SMNVEV, per germline (reference sequence). The CDR3 nucleotides read TGTGCCAGCAGCCTAGGACACCCCGTGGAGACCCAGTACTTC. The encoded protein is CASSLGHPVETQYF.

The genes are TRBV4-3 and TRBJ2-7, with D tentatively TRBD1 (5 bases). There are 17 residues in the CDR3. Per germline, CDR1 LGHNA and CDR2 YSLEER. With 3 bases removed from V and 3 bases from J, the gap between germline ends came to 21 bases. The CDR3 sequence: CASSQFQPIGHIYEQYV. CDR3 DNA sequence: TGCGCCAGCAGCCAGTTTCAGCCTATCGGACACATCTACGAGCAGTACGTC.

V usage is TRBV9 and J usage is TRBJ1-1; a weak D match, TRBD1 (5 bases). The V gene's germline CDR1 is SGDLS and CDR2 YYNGEE. The CDR3 covers 14 residues. Trimming took 3 bases from V and 9 from J, leaving 18 bases between them. The CDR3 loop is CASSAGTEGHKAFF. The CDR3 nucleotides are TGTGCCAGCAGCGCCGGGACGGAGGGTCATAAAGCTTTCTTT.

This chain joins TRBV29-1 and TRBJ2-4, with 7 bases identical to TRBD1. Germline CDR1 is SQVTM and CDR2 is ANQGSEA. The CDR3 consists of 14 residues. J was trimmed by 12 bases and V by 1 base; bases with no gene match: 12. The CDR3 loop is CSVEAQDKGDSQYF. In DNA form, the CDR3 reads TGCAGCGTTGAAGCACAAGACAAGGGGGACAGTCAGTACTTC.

The chain employs TRBV7-9 and TRBJ1-3, with 9 bases identical to TRBD1. With V trimmed by 5 bases and J by 7 bases, 9 bases remained unmatched. The CDR3 contains 15 residues. Germline assignment: CDR1 SEHNR and CDR2 FQNEAQ (reference sequence). CDR3 in DNA: TGTGCCAGCAGCCAGGGACAGGGTTACTTCAACACCATATATTTT. Its protein product is CASSQGQGYFNTIYF.

The CDR3 DNA follows: TGTGCCAGCAGCGAAAAGACAGGGTCTGTTCGGGGCTACACCTTC. Translating gives CASSEKTGSVRGYTF. V usage is TRBV7-9 and J usage is TRBJ1-2; 7 nucleotides align to TRBD1. The CDR3 sequence is 15 residues long. Germline CDR1 reads SEHNR; CDR2 reads FQNEAQ (reference sequence). With V trimmed by 5 bases and J by 8 bases, 14 bases remained unmatched.

This rearrangement joins TRBV7-9 to TRBJ2-3; no reliable D call. CDR1 is SEHNR, CDR2 FQNEAQ, per germline (reference sequence). Deletions cut 3 bases from V and 4 bases from J, with 8 bases between. This CDR3 region has 13 residues. The CDR3 region has the DNA TGTGCCAGCAGCTTCAATTTTGCAGATACGCAGTATTTT. It codes for CASSFNFADTQYF. Together with reference TRBV7-9 and TRBJ2-3, the CDR3 gives the full variable domain: DTGVSQNPRHKITKRGQNVTFRCDPISEHNRLYWYRQTLGQGPEFLTYFQNEAQLEKSRLLSDRFSAERPKGSFSTLEIQRTEQGDSAMYLCASSFNFADTQYFGPGTRLTVL.

This chain joins TRBV27 and TRBJ1-2; D is possibly TRBD1 (5 bases). CDR3 size: 15 residues. CDR1 is MNHEY, CDR2 SMNVEV, per germline (reference sequence). Trimming took off 6 bases at V and 5 bases at J, with 19 bases between the two ends. The DNA for the CDR3 is TGTGCCAGCAGGCCTGGGGCAGGCGTTTTTTATGGCTACACCTTC. Its translation: CASRPGAGVFYGYTF.

The chain uses TRBV2 and TRBJ1-1; D is uncertain. The CDR3 spans 14 residues. Looked up from germline, CDR1 is SNHLY and CDR2 is FYNNEI. Deletions cut 5 bases from V and 6 bases from J, with 16 bases between. CDR3 loop: CASSPVTVLSEAFF. In nucleotides, the CDR3 is TGTGCCAGCAGTCCGGTTACTGTACTCTCTGAAGCTTTCTTT.